This T cell receptor (beta chain) comes out of a study of cytomegalovirus exposure and HLA in healthy donors. The PCR contained 60 Vbeta and 13 Jbeta primers. This table comes from immunoSEQ multiplex PCR, and its TCRdb copy is limited to in-frame clones, with some not included. The profile shows under 100,000 clones, around three quarters of them singletons. V was cut by 6 bases and J by 1 base, with 16 bases left in between. The CDR3 length is 16 residues. Germline CDR1 is GTSNPN and CDR2 is SVGIG (reference sequence). The receptor was derived from a man aged 25-45 years in good health and CMV-seronegative. The chain uses TRBV30 and TRBJ1-6; a weak D match, TRBD1 (5 bases). Source material: PBMCs. CDR3 coding DNA: TGTGCCTGTTTCAGGGCAGGCCGTTCCTATAATTCACCCCTCCACTTT. Translated, it gives CACFRAGRSYNSPLHF.